Below are 2 T cell receptor beta chains sequenced from a single sample in a study of cytomegalovirus exposure and HLA in healthy donors. The PCR employed 60 Vbeta primers together with 13 Jbeta primers. Profiling relied on immunoSEQ multiplex PCR, and the TCRdb table lists in-frame clones only, not all of them. This table holds 100,000 to 150,000 clones, approximately 72% found once. Sequencing was performed on PBMCs. The receptor source for this set is a woman between 40 and 50 years old in good health and CMV-seropositive.

J is TRBJ1-5 and V is TRBV2, with D possibly being TRBD1 (5 bases). V shed 6 bases and J shed 7 bases, with 19 bases lying between them. The length of the CDR3 is 15 residues. The germline V gene encodes CDR1 SNHLY and CDR2 FYNNEI. The CDR3 region has the DNA TGTGCCAGCAGAGAAAGGGGAACAGGAGCCCAGCCCCAGCATTTT. This encodes CASRERGTGAQPQHF.

This clone was counted between two and nine times. The V gene is TRBV29-1, the J gene TRBJ2-7; TRBD2 is a possible D gene (7 bases). The V gene lost 7 bases and the J gene lost 5 bases, with 12 bases spanning the gap. Germline loops: CDR1 SQVTM, CDR2 ANQGSEA. The length of the CDR3 is 11 residues. The CDR3 is CSGGGVHEQYF. CDR3 DNA sequence: TGCAGCGGAGGGGGGGTCCACGAGCAGTACTTC.